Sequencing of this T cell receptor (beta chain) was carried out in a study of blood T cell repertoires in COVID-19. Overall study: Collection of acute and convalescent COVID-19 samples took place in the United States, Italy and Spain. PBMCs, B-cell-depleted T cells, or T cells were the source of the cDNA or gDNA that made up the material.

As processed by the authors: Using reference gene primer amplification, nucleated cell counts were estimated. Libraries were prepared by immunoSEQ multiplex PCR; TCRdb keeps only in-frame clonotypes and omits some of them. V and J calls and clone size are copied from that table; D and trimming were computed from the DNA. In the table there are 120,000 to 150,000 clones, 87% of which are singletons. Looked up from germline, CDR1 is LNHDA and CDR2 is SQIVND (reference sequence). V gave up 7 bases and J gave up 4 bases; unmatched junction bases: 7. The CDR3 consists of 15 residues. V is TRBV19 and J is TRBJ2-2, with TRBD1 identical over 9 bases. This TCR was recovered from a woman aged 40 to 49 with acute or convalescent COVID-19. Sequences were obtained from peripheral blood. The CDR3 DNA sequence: TGTGCCAGTATCTCGGGGACAGGGATCACCGGGGAGCTGTTTTTT. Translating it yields CASISGTGITGELFF.